Listed here are 20 T cell receptor beta chains from one sample, sequenced in a study of shared clonotypes between healthy human individuals. Here immunoSEQ multiplex PCR was the method, and the copy in TCRdb shows in-frame clones only, minus some. The sample consists of approximately 530,000 clones, approximately 95% of them appearing once. Sequencing was done on a sample of naive CD4+ T cells sorted from blood. As to subset: CD45RA+ positively selected. The receptors shown here come from a woman aged 25 to 39 in good health.

The chain has TRBV19 and TRBJ2-7; maybe TRBD1 (6 bases). V was clipped by 7 bases and J by 6 bases, with 19 bases between them. CDR1 and CDR2 from the germline V gene are LNHDA and SQIVND (reference sequence). The CDR3 has 14 residues. The CDR3 DNA is TGTGCCAGTATGAGCCAGGGGCTGGCTGGCGAGCAGTACTTC. Protein sequence: CASMSQGLAGEQYF. The variable domain in full, with the rest retrieved from reference TRBV19 and TRBJ2-7, is DGGITQSPKYLFRKEGQNVTLSCEQNLNHDAMYWYRQDPGQGLRLIYYSQIVNDFQKGDIAEGYSVSREKKESFPLTVTSAQKNPTAFYLCASMSQGLAGEQYFGPGTRLTVT.

The chain carries TRBV15 and TRBJ2-7; D call uncertain. The CDR3 runs 14 residues. Trimming left V 4 bases short and J 3 bases short, with 13 bases between. Germline-derived CDR1 and CDR2 are LNHNV and YYDKDF (reference sequence). CDR3 bases: TGTGCCACCAGCAAGGGCTTGGGGATCTACGAGCAGTACTTC. Encoded protein: CATSKGLGIYEQYF.

The chain recombines TRBV6-5 with TRBJ2-1; TRBD2 matches at 7 bases. CDR1 and CDR2 from the germline V gene are MNHEY and SVGAGI. The V and J ends lost 6 bases and 5 bases, in that order; junction bases with no gene match: 7. CDR3 length: 14 amino acids. The DNA for the CDR3 is TGTGCCAGCAGGGCGAGCGGGGCGCACAATGAGCAGTTCTTC. Translating gives CASRASGAHNEQFF.

This chain uses TRBV10-3 with TRBJ2-1; D possibly corresponds to TRBD1 (6 bases). Germline V lookup: CDR1 ENHRY, CDR2 SYGVKD. V lost 0 bases to trimming and J lost 7 bases, with 10 bases between them. The CDR3 spans 14 residues. CDR3 region: CAISESMDSNEQFF. The CDR3 nucleotides are TGTGCCATCAGTGAGTCGATGGACAGTAATGAGCAGTTCTTC.

J is TRBJ2-1 and V is TRBV15; 9 bases are shared with TRBD2. The CDR3 consists of 15 residues. Per the germline V gene, CDR1 is LNHNV and CDR2 is YYDKDF (reference sequence). Trimming cost V 0 bases and J 7 bases; bases outside gene matches: 4. The CDR3 DNA is TGTGCCACCAGCAGAGAGCTAGCGGGGAAGAATGAGCAGTTCTTC. It specifies CATSRELAGKNEQFF. The full variable domain, its missing parts supplied by reference TRBV15 and TRBJ2-1, is DAMVIQNPRYQVTQFGKPVTLSCSQTLNHNVMYWYQQKSSQAPKLLFHYYDKDFNNEADTPDNFQSRRPNTSFCFLDIRSPGLGDTAMYLCATSRELAGKNEQFFGPGTRLTVL.

The CDR3 is CASIRPGTDTQYF. The CDR3 DNA follows: TGTGCCAGCATTCGCCCGGGCACAGATACGCAGTATTTT. The chain combines TRBV28 with TRBJ2-3; D is ambiguous. Germline V CDR1 and CDR2: MDHEN, SYDVKM. This CDR3 spans 13 amino acids. V lost 7 bases and J 1 base, leaving 9 bases between the germline ends.

The genes are TRBV5-1 and TRBJ2-2, with D perhaps matching TRBD1 (6 bases). The V and J ends lost 4 bases and 5 bases respectively, with 15 bases between them. The CDR3 length is 15 residues. Per germline, CDR1 SGHRS and CDR2 YFSETQ. The CDR3 coding sequence is TGCGCCAGCAGCCTGGATCAGGGGCATACCGGGGAGCTGTTTTTT. Amino acids: CASSLDQGHTGELFF.

The chain uses TRBV28 and TRBJ2-1; the D gene is possibly TRBD1 (6 bases). V lost 6 bases, J lost 0 bases, and 18 bases lay in between. Germline V lookup: CDR1 MDHEN, CDR2 SYDVKM. The CDR3 contains 17 residues. CDR3 in DNA: TGTGCCAGCAGCTACCTACAGGGATTTAGCTCCTACAATGAGCAGTTCTTC. Protein product: CASSYLQGFSSYNEQFF.

The sample holds one count of this clone. The chain recombines TRBV19 with TRBJ2-5; D is perhaps TRBD1 (6 bases). With 2 bases removed from V and 5 bases from J, the gap between germline ends came to 12 bases. The V gene's germline CDR1 is LNHDA and CDR2 SQIVND (reference sequence). This CDR3 contains 14 residues. The CDR3 DNA reads TGTGCCAGTAGTATAAGGGGGTTGGGGGAGACCCAGTACTTC. Its translation is CASSIRGLGETQYF.

CDR3 residues: CASSPSGRLSYNEQFF. DNA for the CDR3: TGTGCCAGCTCACCTTCCGGGAGGCTATCCTACAATGAGCAGTTCTTC. The rearrangement links TRBV18 to TRBJ2-1; the match to TRBD2 covers 7 bases. From germline, CDR1 is KGHSH and CDR2 LQKENI. The CDR3 extends over 16 amino acids. V shed 3 bases and J 1 base; nucleotides not matched to a gene: 6.

The genes are TRBV7-2 and TRBJ1-4, with TRBD1 matching 7 bases. The junction had 10 bases not matched to a gene; V was cut back by 10 bases and J by 5 bases. CDR3 length: 14 residues. Germline V lookup: CDR1 SGHTA, CDR2 FQGNSA. The CDR3 is CAIAGGSGNEKLFF. CDR3 in DNA: TGTGCCATTGCAGGGGGGTCGGGAAATGAAAAACTGTTTTTT.

The chain is built from TRBV9 and TRBJ2-7, with D possibly matching TRBD1 (5 bases). V lost 0 bases and J 5 bases, leaving 12 bases between the germline ends. The V gene's germline CDR1 is SGDLS and CDR2 YYNGEE. The CDR3 has 14 residues. The DNA of the CDR3 is TGTGCCAGCAGCGTAGGGCGGTCCAGGGACGAGCAGTACTTC. It yields the protein CASSVGRSRDEQYF.

The rearrangement joins TRBV4-1 to TRBJ2-7, with 10 nucleotides matching TRBD2. CDR3 length: 15 residues. Losses at the gene ends were 4 bases for V and 3 bases for J; bases not matched to a gene: 6. Germline V gives CDR1 MGHRA, CDR2 YSYEKL. The CDR3 DNA reads as TGCGCCAGCAGCCCAGGACTAGCGGCGGTCTACGAGCAGTACTTC. Its translation is CASSPGLAAVYEQYF.

The genes are TRBV10-2 and TRBJ2-3; 10 nucleotides agree with TRBD2. Germline V lookup: CDR1 WSHSY, CDR2 SAAADI. V shed 0 bases and J 2 bases; nucleotides not matched to a gene: 5. This CDR3 has 17 amino acids. The DNA for the CDR3 is TGCGCCAGCAGTGAGTCTACTAGCGGGACCCTCACAGATACGCAGTATTTT. Encoded protein: CASSESTSGTLTDTQYF.

This chain connects TRBV18 to TRBJ2-3; no definite D call. Deletions cut 0 bases from V and 1 base from J, with 5 bases between. The germline CDR1 and CDR2 sequences are KGHSH and LQKENI. CDR3 length: 14 amino acids. DNA for the CDR3: TGTGCCAGCTCACCACCTCAGGGCACAGATACGCAGTATTTT. It codes for CASSPPQGTDTQYF.

The rearrangement links TRBV30 to TRBJ2-5; 7 nucleotides line up with TRBD2. The CDR3 consists of 12 residues. The junction had 2 bases not matched to a gene; V was cut back by 2 bases and J by 5 bases. Per the germline V gene, CDR1 is GTSNPN and CDR2 is SVGIG (reference sequence). Here the CDR3 DNA reads TGTGCCTGGAGTCCCGGGGGGGAGACCCAGTACTTC. It yields the protein CAWSPGGETQYF.

This clone was counted a single time. J is TRBJ1-4 and V is TRBV19, with D maybe TRBD1 (5 bases). The CDR3 consists of 16 residues. Germline-derived CDR1 and CDR2 are LNHDA and SQIVND (reference sequence). Trimming took off 5 bases at V and 8 bases at J, with 21 bases between the two ends. CDR3 amino acids: CASSSSPTGTQEKLFF. The CDR3 bases are TGTGCCAGTAGTTCATCCCCGACCGGGACGCAGGAAAAACTGTTTTTT. The full variable domain, completed using reference TRBV19 and TRBJ1-4, is DGGITQSPKYLFRKEGQNVTLSCEQNLNHDAMYWYRQDPGQGLRLIYYSQIVNDFQKGDIAEGYSVSREKKESFPLTVTSAQKNPTAFYLCASSSSPTGTQEKLFFGSGTQLSVL.

This rearrangement joins TRBV7-3 to TRBJ2-2; D remains unclear. The ends were cut back, 4 bases at V and 5 bases at J, with 8 bases in the middle. The germline gives CDR1 SGHTA, CDR2 FQGTGA. The CDR3 spans 13 residues. Here the CDR3 reads CASSSSITGELFF. The CDR3 DNA reads TGTGCCAGCAGCTCAAGTATTACCGGGGAGCTGTTTTTT.

The chain recombines TRBV10-3 with TRBJ2-3; 11 nucleotides agree with TRBD1. The CDR3 has 17 residues. Germline values: CDR1 ENHRY, CDR2 SYGVKD. The ends lost 2 bases at V and 3 bases at J; junction bases unmatched: 7. The CDR3 nucleotides are TGTGCCATCAGTGAGGAGCCGGGACAGGGGGGAACAGATACGCAGTATTTT. Amino acids: CAISEEPGQGGTDTQYF.

J is TRBJ2-5 and V is TRBV28; 7 bases are shared with TRBD1. Germline V lookup: CDR1 MDHEN, CDR2 SYDVKM. With 9 bases clipped from V and 1 base from J, the junction kept 8 bases outside the gene matches. The CDR3 length is 14 residues. CDR3 sequence: CASISTGVQETQYF. Here the CDR3 DNA reads TGTGCCAGTATATCTACAGGGGTCCAAGAGACCCAGTACTTC.